This T cell receptor (beta chain) is from a study of cytomegalovirus exposure and HLA in healthy donors. Study results and caveats: Specificity of three CMV-associated chains for CMV antigens was verified in vitro.

Germline values: CDR1 SSHAT, CDR2 FNYEAQ (reference sequence). This CDR3 is 13 amino acids long. V dropped 4 bases and J dropped 4 bases, with 11 bases sitting between them. Profiled with immunoSEQ multiplex PCR; TCRdb holds only in-frame clones, not every one. The sample lists some 140,000 clones, 70% to 90% occurring once. As to this clone: Its antigen is still unknown.

The sample comprised PBMCs. The chain links TRBV7-7 to TRBJ2-7, with D perhaps matching TRBD1 (6 bases). The receptor comes from a man aged 18 to 29 in good health and CMV-seronegative. The CDR3 DNA sequence: TGTGCCAGCAGCTACAGGGTGGGGTACGAGCAGTACTTC. Encoded protein: CASSYRVGYEQYF.